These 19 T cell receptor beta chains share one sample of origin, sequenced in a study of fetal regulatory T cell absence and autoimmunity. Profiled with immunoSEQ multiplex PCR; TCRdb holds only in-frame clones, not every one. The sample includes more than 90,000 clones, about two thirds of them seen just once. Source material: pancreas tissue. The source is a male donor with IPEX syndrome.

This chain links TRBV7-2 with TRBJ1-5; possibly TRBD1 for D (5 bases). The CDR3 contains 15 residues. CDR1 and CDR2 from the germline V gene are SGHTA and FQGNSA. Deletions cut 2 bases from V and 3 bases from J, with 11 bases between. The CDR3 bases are TGTGCCAGCAGCTTACTGGGGCGGACCAATCAGCCCCAGCATTTT. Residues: CASSLLGRTNQPQHF. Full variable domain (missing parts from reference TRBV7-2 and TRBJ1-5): GAGVSQSPSNKVTEKGKDVELRCDPISGHTALYWYRQSLGQGLEFLIYFQGNSAPDKSGLPSDRFSAERTGGSVSTLTIQRTQQEDSAVYLCASSLLGRTNQPQHFGDGTRLSIL.

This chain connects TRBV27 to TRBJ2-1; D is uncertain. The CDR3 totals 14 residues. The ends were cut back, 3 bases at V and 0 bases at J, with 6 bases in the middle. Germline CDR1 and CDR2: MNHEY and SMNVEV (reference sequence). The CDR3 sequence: CASSLVRSYNEQFF. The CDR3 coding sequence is TGTGCCAGCAGTTTGGTACGCTCCTACAATGAGCAGTTCTTC.

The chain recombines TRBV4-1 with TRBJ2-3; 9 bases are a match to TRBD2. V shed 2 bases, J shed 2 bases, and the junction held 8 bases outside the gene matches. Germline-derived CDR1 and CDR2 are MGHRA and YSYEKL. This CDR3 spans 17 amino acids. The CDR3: CASSQPILAGYTDTQYF. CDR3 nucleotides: TGCGCCAGCAGCCAACCTATCCTAGCGGGGTACACAGATACGCAGTATTTT.

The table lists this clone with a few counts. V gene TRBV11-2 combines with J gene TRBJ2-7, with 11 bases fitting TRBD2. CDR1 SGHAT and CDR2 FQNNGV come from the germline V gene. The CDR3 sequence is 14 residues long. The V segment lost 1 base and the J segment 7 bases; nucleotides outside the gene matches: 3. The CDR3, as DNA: TGTGCCAGCAGCTTAGTAGCGGGAGGGAGTGAGCAGTACTTC. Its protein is CASSLVAGGSEQYF.

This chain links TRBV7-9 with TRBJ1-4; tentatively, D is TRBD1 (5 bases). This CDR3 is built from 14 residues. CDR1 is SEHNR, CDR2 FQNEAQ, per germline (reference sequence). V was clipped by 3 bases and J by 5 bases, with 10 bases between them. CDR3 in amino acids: CASSFPGGNEKLFF. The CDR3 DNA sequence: TGTGCCAGCAGCTTCCCGGGGGGGAATGAAAAACTGTTTTTT.

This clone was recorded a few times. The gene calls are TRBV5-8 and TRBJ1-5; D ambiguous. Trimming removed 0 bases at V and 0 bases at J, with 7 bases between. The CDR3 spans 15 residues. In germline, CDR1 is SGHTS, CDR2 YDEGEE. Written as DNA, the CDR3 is TGTGCCAGCAGCTTGGGACAATATAGCAATCAGCCCCAGCATTTT. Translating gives CASSLGQYSNQPQHF.

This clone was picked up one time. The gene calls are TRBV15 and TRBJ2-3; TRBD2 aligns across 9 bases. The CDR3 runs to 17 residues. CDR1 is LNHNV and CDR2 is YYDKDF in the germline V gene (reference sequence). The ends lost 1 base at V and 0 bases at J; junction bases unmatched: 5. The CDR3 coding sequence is TGTGCCACCAGCAGAGCCCCGAGCGGGGGGAGCACAGATACGCAGTATTTT. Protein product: CATSRAPSGGSTDTQYF.

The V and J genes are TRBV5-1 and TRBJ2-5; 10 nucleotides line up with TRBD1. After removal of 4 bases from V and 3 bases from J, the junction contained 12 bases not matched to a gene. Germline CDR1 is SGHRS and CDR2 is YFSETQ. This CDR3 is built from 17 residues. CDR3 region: CASSRWTGGIGEETQYF. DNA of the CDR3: TGCGCCAGCAGCCGATGGACAGGGGGAATAGGGGAAGAGACCCAGTACTTC.

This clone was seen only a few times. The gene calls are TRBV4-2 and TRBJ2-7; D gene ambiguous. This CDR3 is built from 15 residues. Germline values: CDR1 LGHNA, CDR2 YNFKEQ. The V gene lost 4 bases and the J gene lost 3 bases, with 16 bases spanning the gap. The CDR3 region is CASSPVARWDYEQYF. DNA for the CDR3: TGTGCCAGCAGCCCAGTCGCCAGATGGGACTACGAGCAGTACTTC.

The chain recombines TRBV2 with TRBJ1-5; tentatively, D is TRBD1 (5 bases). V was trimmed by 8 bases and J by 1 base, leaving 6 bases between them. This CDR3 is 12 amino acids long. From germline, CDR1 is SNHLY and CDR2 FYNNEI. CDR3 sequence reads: CASRDSNQPQHF. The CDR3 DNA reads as TGTGCCAGCCGGGACAGCAATCAGCCCCAGCATTTT.

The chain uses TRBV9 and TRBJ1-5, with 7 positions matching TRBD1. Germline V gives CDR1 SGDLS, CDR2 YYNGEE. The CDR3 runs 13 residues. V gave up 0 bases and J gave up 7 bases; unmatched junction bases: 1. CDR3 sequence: CASSVGTGQPQHF. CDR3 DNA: TGTGCCAGCAGCGTAGGGACAGGCCAGCCCCAGCATTTT.

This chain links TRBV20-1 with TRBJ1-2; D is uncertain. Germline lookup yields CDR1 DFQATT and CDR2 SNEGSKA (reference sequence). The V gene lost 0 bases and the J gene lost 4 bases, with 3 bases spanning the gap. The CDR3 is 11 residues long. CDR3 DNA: TGCAGTGCTAGAGATGTCTATGGCTACACCTTC. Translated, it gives CSARDVYGYTF.

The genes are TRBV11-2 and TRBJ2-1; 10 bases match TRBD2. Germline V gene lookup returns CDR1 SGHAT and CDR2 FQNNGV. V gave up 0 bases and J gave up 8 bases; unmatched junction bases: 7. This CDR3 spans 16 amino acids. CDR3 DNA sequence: TGTGCCAGCAGCTTAGAGGTCCCAGCGGGGGGGCATGAGCAGTTCTTC. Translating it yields CASSLEVPAGGHEQFF.

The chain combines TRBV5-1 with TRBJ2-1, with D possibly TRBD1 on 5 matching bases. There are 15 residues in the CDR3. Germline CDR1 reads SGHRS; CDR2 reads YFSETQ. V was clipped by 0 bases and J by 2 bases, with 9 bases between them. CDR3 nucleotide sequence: TGCGCCAGCAGCTTGGTCCAGGGAACCTACAATGAGCAGTTCTTC. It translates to CASSLVQGTYNEQFF.

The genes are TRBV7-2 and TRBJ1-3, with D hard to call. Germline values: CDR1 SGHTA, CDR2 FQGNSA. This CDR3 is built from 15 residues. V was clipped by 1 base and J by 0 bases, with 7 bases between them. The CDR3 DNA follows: TGTGCCAGCAGCTTAGAGGGCTACTCTGGAAACACCATATATTTT. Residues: CASSLEGYSGNTIYF.

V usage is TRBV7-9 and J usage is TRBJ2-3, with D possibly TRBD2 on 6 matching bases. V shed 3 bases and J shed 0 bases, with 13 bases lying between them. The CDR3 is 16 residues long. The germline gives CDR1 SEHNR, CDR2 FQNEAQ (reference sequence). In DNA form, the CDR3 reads TGTGCCAGCAGCTTTTGGGGCGGGGCTAGCACAGATACGCAGTATTTT. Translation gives CASSFWGGASTDTQYF. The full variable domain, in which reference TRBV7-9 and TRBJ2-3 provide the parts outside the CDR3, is DTGVSQNPRHKITKRGQNVTFRCDPISEHNRLYWYRQTLGQGPEFLTYFQNEAQLEKSRLLSDRFSAERPKGSFSTLEIQRTEQGDSAMYLCASSFWGGASTDTQYFGPGTRLTVL.

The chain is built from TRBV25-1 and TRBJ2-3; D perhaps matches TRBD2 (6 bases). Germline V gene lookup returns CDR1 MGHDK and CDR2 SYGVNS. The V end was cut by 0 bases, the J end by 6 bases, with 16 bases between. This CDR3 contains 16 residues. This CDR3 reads CASSEYGREWGDTQYF. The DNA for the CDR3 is TGTGCCAGCAGTGAATATGGCCGGGAGTGGGGCGATACGCAGTATTTT.

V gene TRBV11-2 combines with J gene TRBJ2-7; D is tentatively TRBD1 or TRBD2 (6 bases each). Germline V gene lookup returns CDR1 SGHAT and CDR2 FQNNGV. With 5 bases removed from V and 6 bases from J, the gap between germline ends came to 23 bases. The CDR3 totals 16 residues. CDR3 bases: TGTGCCAGCAGCCTCAACACAGGGAGGCTCCCTCGCGAGCAGTACTTC. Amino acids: CASSLNTGRLPREQYF.

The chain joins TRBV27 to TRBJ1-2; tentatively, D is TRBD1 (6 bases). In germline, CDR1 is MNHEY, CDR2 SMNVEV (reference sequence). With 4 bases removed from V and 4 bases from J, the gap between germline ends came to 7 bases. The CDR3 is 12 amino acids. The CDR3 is CASSSGAYGYTF. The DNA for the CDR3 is TGTGCCAGCAGTTCAGGGGCCTATGGCTACACCTTC.